A single sample gave rise to the 16 T cell receptor beta chains below, sequenced in a study of T cells in Graves' hyperthyroidism and ophthalmopathy. What was amplified from RNA transcripts were TCR beta CDR3 regions. An initial round of RT-PCR targeting the TCR CDR3 relied on the HTBI primer set. MiXCR, run by TCRdb on the multiplex PCR reads, gives a single entry per CDR3 protein. The repertoire holds around 360,000 distinct CDR3 sequences, with nearly 15% as singletons. Material for sequencing was blood. The receptors were gathered from an older woman with Graves' ophthalmopathy.

This clonotype was counted many times. The chain links TRBV18 to TRBJ2-3, with D possibly matching TRBD1 (5 bases). CDR1 KGHSH and CDR2 LQKENI come from the germline V gene. Trimming stripped 6 bases from V and 4 bases from J, with 14 bases between. CDR3 length: 14 amino acids. Here the CDR3 DNA reads TGTGCCAGCTCCGTGGTGGGGCAAGCAGATACGCAGTATTTT. This encodes CASSVVGQADTQYF.

In DNA form, the CDR3 reads TGCAGTGCTAGAGGCAACTACTACAATGAGCAGTTCTTC. The encoded protein is CSARGNYYNEQFF. The chain couples TRBV20-1 to TRBJ2-1; D not certain. The V end was cut by 1 base, the J end by 3 bases, with 7 bases between. From germline, CDR1 is DFQATT and CDR2 SNEGSKA (reference sequence). CDR3 length equals 13 residues.

The CDR3 nucleotides read TGCAGTGCTAGAGATTTGCGATACCAAGAGACCCAGTACTTC. Translation gives CSARDLRYQETQYF. The V call is TRBV20-1, the J call TRBJ2-5, with unresolved D. The CDR3 extends over 14 amino acids. The V gene's germline CDR1 is DFQATT and CDR2 SNEGSKA (reference sequence). Deletions cut 0 bases from V and 0 bases from J, with 8 bases between.

At least ten counts were recorded for this clonotype. The genes are TRBV20-1 and TRBJ2-5, with D perhaps matching TRBD2 (6 bases). CDR3 length: 17 amino acids. CDR1 is DFQATT, CDR2 SNEGSKA, per germline (reference sequence). The germline V and J ends were trimmed by 3 bases and 7 bases, with 27 bases remaining between them. In nucleotides, the CDR3 is TGCAGTGCTAGCCCGTTTATGGGATTCGGGGGTGAGGGGACCCAGTACTTC. Amino acids: CSASPFMGFGGEGTQYF.

This clonotype was detected ten times or more. The V call is TRBV18, the J call TRBJ1-2; weak D call: TRBD1 (5 bases). CDR3 length: 13 amino acids. The germline V gene has CDR1 KGHSH and CDR2 LQKENI. The V end lost 6 bases, the J end lost 4 bases, and 12 bases lay between the germline ends. The CDR3 DNA sequence: TGTGCCAGCTCGCGGGGGACCCCCTATGGCTACACCTTC. Its protein is CASSRGTPYGYTF.

The sample holds many counts of this clonotype. CDR3 sequence: CASSEFSRPNYGYTF. CDR3 nucleotides: TGTGCCAGCAGTGAATTCAGTAGACCCAACTATGGCTACACCTTC. The chain couples TRBV2 to TRBJ1-2; no reliable D call. CDR1 and CDR2 from the germline V gene are SNHLY and FYNNEI. The V end was cut by 2 bases, the J end by 2 bases, with 12 bases between. The CDR3 covers 15 residues. The full variable domain, in which reference TRBV2 and TRBJ1-2 provide the parts outside the CDR3, is EPEVTQTPSHQVTQMGQEVILRCVPISNHLYFYWYRQILGQKVEFLVSFYNNEISEKSEIFDDQFSVERPDGSNFTLKIRSTKLEDSAMYFCASSEFSRPNYGYTFGSGTRLTVV.

This clonotype turned up a few times. The rearrangement uses TRBV6-5 and TRBJ2-5; weak D call: TRBD1 (5 bases). This CDR3 region has 14 residues. V was clipped by 2 bases and J by 1 base, with 8 bases between them. CDR1 is MNHEY, CDR2 SVGAGI, per germline. The chain's CDR3 is CASSYGASQETQYF. For the CDR3, the DNA is TGTGCCAGCAGTTACGGGGCGAGCCAAGAGACCCAGTACTTC.

This clonotype was detected many times. This chain joins TRBV24-1 and TRBJ2-3; 12 bases map to TRBD2. The V and J ends lost 3 bases and 6 bases, in that order; junction bases with no gene match: 6. CDR3 length equals 16 residues. The germline V gene has CDR1 KGHDR and CDR2 SFDVKD. CDR3 in amino acids: CATSDETSGRTDTQYF. The CDR3 nucleotides read TGTGCCACCAGTGATGAGACTAGCGGGAGAACGGATACGCAGTATTTT.

In its sample, this clonotype was seen a few times. This sequence joins TRBV29-1 and TRBJ2-5; tentative D call: TRBD2 (6 bases). Trimming removed 7 bases at V and 2 bases at J, with 14 bases between. The V gene's germline CDR1 is SQVTM and CDR2 ANQGSEA. The CDR3 consists of 13 residues. DNA for the CDR3: TGCAGCGCTGGTCTAGCGCTACAAGAGACCCAGTACTTC. As protein: CSAGLALQETQYF.

This clonotype was counted at least ten times. J is TRBJ1-1 and V is TRBV19; D remains ambiguous. The V gene's germline CDR1 is LNHDA and CDR2 SQIVND (reference sequence). The CDR3 is 13 residues long. V shed 7 bases and J shed 0 bases, with 9 bases lying between them. CDR3 sequence reads: CASNPTMNTEAFF. DNA of the CDR3: TGTGCCAGTAATCCGACTATGAACACTGAAGCTTTCTTT.

This chain links TRBV19 with TRBJ2-5; the D gene is possibly TRBD1 (6 bases). This CDR3 has 15 amino acids. The ends were cut back, 9 bases at V and 2 bases at J, with 19 bases in the middle. Germline CDR1 LNHDA, CDR2 SQIVND (reference sequence). The CDR3 protein is CASQQTGTPQETQYF. CDR3 coding DNA: TGTGCCAGCCAGCAGACCGGGACACCTCAAGAGACCCAGTACTTC. The entire variable domain, with the rest obtained from reference TRBV19 and TRBJ2-5, is as follows: DGGITQSPKYLFRKEGQNVTLSCEQNLNHDAMYWYRQDPGQGLRLIYYSQIVNDFQKGDIAEGYSVSREKKESFPLTVTSAQKNPTAFYLCASQQTGTPQETQYFGPGTRLLVL.

This clonotype has ten or more counts. The chain employs TRBV20-1 and TRBJ2-7; 7 positions match TRBD2. CDR1 and CDR2 from the germline V gene are DFQATT and SNEGSKA (reference sequence). Losses at the gene ends were 7 bases for V and 6 bases for J; bases not matched to a gene: 9. The CDR3 length is 12 residues. The CDR3 spells CSVREAIGEQYF. The CDR3 nucleotides read TGCAGTGTACGGGAGGCCATAGGCGAGCAGTACTTC.

About this clonotype: The junction departs from the called germline gene at one end, perhaps through a read error. The V call is TRBV10-1, the J call TRBJ2-7; 8 nucleotides match TRBD2. The germline V gene encodes CDR1 WNHNN and CDR2 SYGVQD (reference sequence). The CDR3 is 16 residues long. The CDR3 region is CASSGTSGSSSHEQYF. The DNA for the CDR3 is TGCGCCAGCAGTGGGACGAGCGGGAGTAGCTCCCACGAGCAGTACTTC.

This clonotype was observed a handful of times. This chain joins TRBV9 and TRBJ2-1, with D unresolved. The CDR3 has 15 amino acids. Germline assignment: CDR1 SGDLS and CDR2 YYNGEE. Between the trimmed V and J ends, which lost 4 bases and 5 bases, there was a span of 16 bases. DNA for the CDR3: TGTGCCAGCAGCCCAGACAAGCGAATCGACAATGAGCAGTTCTTC. This codes for CASSPDKRIDNEQFF.

This chain joins TRBV14 and TRBJ2-7; D not certain. Germline V CDR1 and CDR2: SGHDN, FVKESK. Trimming took 0 bases from V and 2 from J, leaving 8 bases between them. The CDR3 spans 14 residues. The CDR3 reads CASSQDLQTYEQYF. The CDR3 coding sequence is TGTGCCAGCAGCCAAGATCTACAGACCTACGAGCAGTACTTC.

The sample holds a few counts of this clonotype. At one end, the junction sequence differs from germline, possibly due to a read error. V usage is TRBV20-1 and J usage is TRBJ2-4; 8 bases map to TRBD1. Germline lookup yields CDR1 DFQATT and CDR2 SNEGSKA (reference sequence). CDR3 length: 17 amino acids. The CDR3 loop reads CSARDPRQGLAKNIQYF. CDR3 sequence (DNA): TGCAGTGCTAGAGACCCAAGACAGGGGCTAGCCAAGAACATTCAGTACTTC.